These 26 T cell receptor beta chains were all obtained from the same sample, sequenced in a study of T cells in Graves' hyperthyroidism and ophthalmopathy. There were TCR beta CDR3 regions amplified from RNA transcripts. Primed by the HTBI set, a first-round RT-PCR was run on the TCR CDR3. Via MiXCR, TCRdb re-called the multiplex PCR reads, giving one row per CDR3 protein. The data contain 500,000 to 650,000 distinct CDR3 sequences, 14% of them seen just once; the ten biggest clones take up around 14%. The specimen sequenced was blood. Source of these receptors: a woman in her 40s with Graves' hyperthyroidism.

DNA for the CDR3: TGCAGTGCTAGACCCGAGGACGGTTCCTCTGGGGCCAACGTCCTGACTTTC. It codes for CSARPEDGSSGANVLTF. This chain uses TRBV20-1 with TRBJ2-6; D is uncertain. Deletions cut 2 bases from V and 0 bases from J, with 14 bases between. The CDR3 has 17 residues. CDR1 DFQATT and CDR2 SNEGSKA come from the germline V gene (reference sequence).

This clonotype was detected a few times. The V call is TRBV27, the J call TRBJ1-1, with D possibly matching TRBD1 (6 bases). This CDR3 is 15 amino acids long. With 3 bases removed from V and 6 bases from J, the gap between germline ends came to 17 bases. In germline, CDR1 is MNHEY, CDR2 SMNVEV (reference sequence). CDR3 in DNA: TGTGCCAGCAGTTTTTGGGCAGGGGATTTGGCTGAAGCTTTCTTT. Translation gives CASSFWAGDLAEAFF.

At least ten counts were recorded for this clonotype. J is TRBJ1-2 and V is TRBV7-9; tentatively, D is TRBD1 (6 bases). The germline V and J ends were trimmed by 5 bases and 0 bases, with 13 bases remaining between them. CDR1 is SEHNR and CDR2 is FQNEAQ in the germline V gene (reference sequence). The CDR3 runs to 15 residues. The CDR3 region has the DNA TGTGCCAGCAGCCTCGGACAGTTACCTAACTATGGCTACACCTTC. Its translation: CASSLGQLPNYGYTF. Complete variable domain (other parts from reference TRBV7-9 and TRBJ1-2): DTGVSQNPRHKITKRGQNVTFRCDPISEHNRLYWYRQTLGQGPEFLTYFQNEAQLEKSRLLSDRFSAERPKGSFSTLEIQRTEQGDSAMYLCASSLGQLPNYGYTFGSGTRLTVV.

This clonotype was observed a handful of times. This sequence joins TRBV4-1 and TRBJ2-7, with 10 bases aligning to TRBD1. Germline CDR1 MGHRA, CDR2 YSYEKL. The junction had 5 bases not matched to a gene; V was cut back by 0 bases and J by 3 bases. The CDR3 runs 16 residues. The chain's CDR3 is CASSQDTGQGLYEQYF. The CDR3 DNA is TGCGCCAGCAGCCAAGATACGGGACAGGGGCTCTACGAGCAGTACTTC.

This clonotype was seen a handful of times. Since a much larger clone is just one base distant, this may be a read error. This rearrangement joins TRBV28 to TRBJ2-1, with 12 bases that match TRBD2. J was trimmed by 9 bases and V by 3 bases; bases with no gene match: 9. Germline CDR1 and CDR2: MDHEN and SYDVKM. This CDR3 comprises 16 residues. CDR3 in amino acids: CASSFSTSGGLIEQFF. The CDR3 DNA is TGTGCCAGCAGTTTTTCGACTAGCGGGGGTTTAATTGAGCAGTTCTTC.

To note about this clonotype: One end of the junction fails to match germline, which may point to a read error. The chain couples TRBV13 to TRBJ2-5; D gene ambiguous. Germline values: CDR1 PRHDT, CDR2 FYEKMQ (reference sequence). There are 13 residues in the CDR3. DNA of the CDR3: TGTGCCAGCAGCTTAAGAGACCAAGGGACCCAGTACTTC. Translated, it gives CASSLRDQGTQYF.

With respect to this clonotype: At one of its ends the junction is not consistent with the germline gene, which may arise from a read error. V gene TRBV28 combines with J gene TRBJ2-7; D perhaps matches TRBD2 (6 bases). This CDR3 is built from 14 residues. From germline, CDR1 is MDHEN and CDR2 SYDVKM. CDR3 sequence: CASSLAGSSYKQYF. CDR3 DNA: TGTGCCAGCAGTTTAGCGGGGAGCTCCTACAAGCAGTACTTC.

In its sample, this clonotype was seen a few times. This chain connects TRBV6-5 to TRBJ1-1; tentatively, D is TRBD1 (6 bases). Germline V gene sequence: CDR1 MNHEY, CDR2 SVGAGI. Trimming left V 3 bases short and J 1 base short, with 12 bases between. The length of the CDR3 is 15 residues. The CDR3 region has the DNA TGTGCCAGCAGTTATGGGGGGCAGGGGAACACTGAAGCTTTCTTT. This encodes CASSYGGQGNTEAFF.

The table lists this clonotype with many counts. The chain employs TRBV12-3 or TRBV12-4 and TRBJ2-7, with D possibly TRBD1 on 5 matching bases. The ends were cut back, 0 bases at V and 6 bases at J, with 12 bases in the middle. CDR3 size: 14 residues. Here the CDR3 reads CASSLATRVGEQYF. The DNA of the CDR3 is TGTGCCAGCAGTTTAGCGACCAGGGTGGGCGAGCAGTACTTC.

The CDR3 spells CASSLGRGEMNTEAFF. The CDR3 nucleotides are TGTGCCAGCAGCTTGGGAAGGGGGGAGATGAACACTGAAGCTTTCTTT. J is TRBJ1-1 and V is TRBV5-6, with a tentative D call TRBD1 (6 bases). The CDR3 is made up of 16 amino acids. The germline gives CDR1 SGHDT, CDR2 YYEEEE. Trimming cost V 0 bases and J 0 bases, with 12 bases left between them.

The chain is built from TRBV7-9 and TRBJ1-1; TRBD1 matches 9 bases. The CDR3 contains 14 residues. Germline CDR1 SEHNR, CDR2 FQNEAQ (reference sequence). The junction had 4 bases not matched to a gene; V was cut back by 4 bases and J by 4 bases. The CDR3 reads CASSWDRVGTEAFF. The CDR3 coding sequence is TGTGCCAGCAGCTGGGACAGGGTGGGCACTGAAGCTTTCTTT.

This clonotype was picked up a small number of times. V gene TRBV10-3 combines with J gene TRBJ1-5; D is undetermined. Germline CDR1 ENHRY, CDR2 SYGVKD. The V and J ends lost 4 bases and 5 bases respectively, with 9 bases between them. The CDR3 has 13 amino acids. The CDR3 reads CAISGTADQPQHF. CDR3 coding DNA: TGTGCCATCAGTGGGACGGCAGATCAGCCCCAGCATTTT.

This clonotype appeared many times. The chain couples TRBV27 to TRBJ1-4, with D tentatively TRBD1 (6 bases). Trimming left V 8 bases short and J 5 bases short, with 15 bases between. The CDR3 is 14 residues long. The germline V gene has CDR1 MNHEY and CDR2 SMNVEV (reference sequence). The CDR3 reads CASAIWGRNEKLFF. The CDR3 region has the DNA TGTGCCAGCGCGATTTGGGGGCGGAATGAAAAACTGTTTTTT.

This clonotype has a count of ten or more. The chain is built from TRBV2 and TRBJ1-5; tentatively, D is TRBD1 (5 bases). The length of the CDR3 is 15 residues. V shed 1 base and J shed 1 base, with 8 bases lying between them. Germline CDR1 SNHLY, CDR2 FYNNEI. CDR3 coding DNA: TGTGCCAGCAGTGAAGGGACATTCAGCAATCAGCCCCAGCATTTT. It encodes CASSEGTFSNQPQHF.

The chain couples TRBV4-1 to TRBJ1-2; 11 bases fit TRBD1. V was clipped by 1 base and J by 7 bases; unmatched bases: 2. This CDR3 region has 14 residues. Germline assignment: CDR1 MGHRA and CDR2 YSYEKL. The CDR3 spells CASSQVGTGGGYTF. Written as DNA, the CDR3 is TGCGCCAGCAGCCAAGTGGGGACAGGGGGTGGCTACACCTTC.

This clonotype was observed at least ten times. This chain links TRBV6-1 with TRBJ1-1; possibly TRBD1 for D (6 bases). The CDR3 has 16 residues. The germline gives CDR1 MNHNS, CDR2 SASEGT. V shed 5 bases and J shed 0 bases, with 16 bases lying between them. CDR3 loop: CASSQKQGIMNTEAFF. The CDR3 DNA sequence: TGTGCCAGCAGTCAAAAACAGGGAATCATGAACACTGAAGCTTTCTTT.

CDR3 loop: CSASTSSTLAKNIQYF. The CDR3 region has the DNA TGCAGTGCTAGCACCTCTAGCACCCTAGCCAAAAACATTCAGTACTTC. The chain is built from TRBV20-1 and TRBJ2-4, with D perhaps TRBD2 (5 bases). Trimming stripped 3 bases from V and 0 bases from J, with 15 bases between. In germline, CDR1 is DFQATT, CDR2 SNEGSKA (reference sequence). This CDR3 contains 16 residues.

The sample holds a few counts of this clonotype. The V and J genes are TRBV5-1 and TRBJ2-5, with TRBD1 matching 7 bases. Germline CDR1 reads SGHRS; CDR2 reads YFSETQ. The CDR3 is made up of 16 amino acids. The V gene end was trimmed by 4 bases and the J gene end by 3 bases; junction bases not matched to a gene: 12. The CDR3 protein is CASSPDLSGGKETQYF. The CDR3 DNA follows: TGCGCCAGCAGCCCTGATCTGTCAGGGGGAAAAGAGACCCAGTACTTC.

In its sample, this clonotype was seen many times. V is TRBV27 and J is TRBJ1-1; D gene ambiguous. The CDR3 runs 14 residues. Germline V lookup: CDR1 MNHEY, CDR2 SMNVEV (reference sequence). V was clipped by 6 bases and J by 5 bases, with 16 bases between them. CDR3 in DNA: TGTGCCAGCAGCGATGGAGGGCCCTGGACTGAAGCTTTCTTT. It encodes CASSDGGPWTEAFF.

In this sample, this clonotype turned up a few times. The chain links TRBV2 to TRBJ1-6; D is undetermined. The V gene lost 7 bases and the J gene lost 5 bases, with 9 bases spanning the gap. This CDR3 has 13 residues. Germline V CDR1 and CDR2: SNHLY, FYNNEI. DNA for the CDR3: TGTGCCAGCAATACAGCAAATAATTCACCCCTCCACTTT. It encodes CASNTANNSPLHF.

V is TRBV6-1 and J is TRBJ2-7; 8 bases fit TRBD1. The germline gives CDR1 MNHNS, CDR2 SASEGT. This CDR3 contains 14 residues. Trimming at V came to 5 bases and at J to 4 bases, leaving 7 bases not matched to a gene. The CDR3 coding sequence is TGTGCCAGCAGTCCCCACAGGGGGGCTTACGAGCAGTACTTC. Its protein is CASSPHRGAYEQYF.

The table lists this clonotype with a few counts. The CDR3 sequence is CSVRTTGTDYEQYF. The CDR3 region has the DNA TGCAGCGTTAGGACGACAGGGACAGACTACGAGCAGTACTTC. The V gene is TRBV29-1, the J gene TRBJ2-7, with 7 bases matching TRBD1. The CDR3 loop spans 14 amino acids. The germline CDR1 and CDR2 sequences are SQVTM and ANQGSEA. The V and J ends lost 5 bases and 3 bases, in that order; junction bases with no gene match: 10.

This clonotype came up many times. V gene TRBV2 combines with J gene TRBJ2-3, with D possibly TRBD1 on 5 matching bases. The CDR3 loop spans 14 amino acids. V dropped 6 bases and J dropped 2 bases, with 12 bases sitting between them. CDR1 SNHLY and CDR2 FYNNEI come from the germline V gene. CDR3 in amino acids: CASRLQGPTDTQYF. The CDR3 region has the DNA TGTGCCAGCAGGCTCCAGGGCCCCACAGATACGCAGTATTTT. The whole variable domain, remainder taken from reference TRBV2 and TRBJ2-3, is EPEVTQTPSHQVTQMGQEVILRCVPISNHLYFYWYRQILGQKVEFLVSFYNNEISEKSEIFDDQFSVERPDGSNFTLKIRSTKLEDSAMYFCASRLQGPTDTQYFGPGTRLTVL.

This clonotype was seen just once. The chain couples TRBV6-1 to TRBJ2-7, with D tentatively TRBD2 (6 bases). The germline V gene encodes CDR1 MNHNS and CDR2 SASEGT. The CDR3 sequence is 14 residues long. With 4 bases removed from V and 1 base from J, the gap between germline ends came to 11 bases. The DNA of the CDR3 is TGTGCCAGCAGTGTATGGCGGGGATCCTACGAGCAGTACTTC. It specifies CASSVWRGSYEQYF.

V and J are TRBV27 and TRBJ2-7; 7 bases are shared with TRBD2. There are 14 residues in the CDR3. The junction had 13 bases not matched to a gene; V was cut back by 11 bases and J by 3 bases. In germline, CDR1 is MNHEY, CDR2 SMNVEV (reference sequence). CDR3 sequence reads: CASKGGQADYEQYF. As DNA, the CDR3 is TGTGCCTCCAAGGGAGGGCAGGCGGACTACGAGCAGTACTTC.

This clonotype was observed many times. V gene TRBV30 combines with J gene TRBJ1-1; D not resolved. Trimming left V 4 bases short and J 2 bases short, with 8 bases between. Germline V gives CDR1 GTSNPN, CDR2 SVGIG (reference sequence). The CDR3 is made up of 12 amino acids. The CDR3 reads CAWIPGNTEAFF. The CDR3 DNA is TGTGCCTGGATCCCGGGTAACACTGAAGCTTTCTTT.